The rows below give T cell receptor beta chains drawn from one sample of a study of vaccination effects on CD4 cells after COVID-19. TCRdb keeps only in-frame clones here, not all; method: immunoSEQ multiplex PCR. The repertoire has about 40,000 clones, around 66% of them found once; the top ten carry 6% to 8.5%. These TCRs are of unknown antigen specificity. The sample was CD4+ T cells from PBMCs cultured without peptide, taken after COVID-19 vaccination. Source of these receptors: a human donor who received a COVID-19 vaccine. CDR3s leave out the opening cysteine and the closing phenylalanine or tryptophan. Some rows mark clone size as missing; the rest say once, few, many or name a class of expanded clone.

TRBV15	TRBJ2-7	.	ATSRELEYEQY
TRBV10-3	TRBJ1-6	.	AISESGNGNSPLH
TRBV6-6	TRBJ2-1	few	ASSPPVAYNEQF
TRBV5-1	TRBJ1-1	few	ASSLAGSGMNTEAF
TRBV19	TRBJ2-7	.	ASSRMTGPRYEQY
TRBV6-4	TRBJ2-1	once	ASSEWDRGLDEQF
TRBV30	TRBJ1-6	.	ASSPTGSSYNSPLH
TRBV19	TRBJ2-3	.	ASTPRDPSGGTQY
TRBV2	TRBJ2-3	.	ASGWGTSITDTQY
TRBV2	TRBJ2-5	.	ASSDLGGVQETQY
TRBV5-5	TRBJ1-3	.	ASSLWGDTGNTIY
TRBV15	TRBJ1-2	few	ATSREHGASYGYT
TRBV2	TRBJ1-4	once	ASSEVRLGSEKLF
TRBV4-2	TRBJ2-3	few	ASRNTDTQY
TRBV28	TRBJ1-1	once	ASSAGTPNTEAF
TRBV5-1	TRBJ2-3	.	ASSPGTSRDTQY
TRBV5-1	TRBJ2-1	few	ASSPGTSVGNEQF
TRBV18	TRBJ2-3	.	ASSTTSGRTDTQY
TRBV18	TRBJ2-3	once	ASSISTDTQY
TRBV19	TRBJ2-7	.	ASSMRDTYEQY
TRBV7-2	TRBJ2-1	once	ASSLRSWGEQF
TRBV5-1	TRBJ2-2	.	ASSLAQSTGELF
TRBV20-1	TRBJ2-3	.	SANEMVGTDTQY
TRBV6-5	TRBJ2-7	.	ASSPWTGGGYEQY
TRBV2	TRBJ2-2	.	ACTPAGVPTGELF
TRBV5-5	TRBJ1-3	few	ASSWGNPGSGNTIY